This T cell receptor beta chain emerged from a study of T cell changes during pregnancy in multiple sclerosis. The count of this clone is one. Data came from immunoSEQ multiplex PCR; TCRdb stores just in-frame clones and leaves some out. This repertoire shows tens of thousands of clones, 80% to 95% found once; its top ten account for just under 0.5%. This CDR3 region has 16 residues. Germline V gene lookup returns CDR1 MRHNA and CDR2 SNTAGT. The J segment lost 2 bases and the V segment lost 10 bases, leaving 15 bases of the junction unmatched. This chain connects TRBV6-4 to TRBJ2-3, with TRBD1 matching 7 bases. This clonotype was obtained from a female donor in good health, enrolled as a control in a pregnancy study. This material consisted of CD4+ T cells from peripheral blood mononuclear cells, taken in the second trimester of pregnancy. The CDR3 loop is CATRPRPGQPTDTQYF. The CDR3 DNA sequence: TGTGCCACCCGCCCCCGACCGGGACAGCCCACAGATACGCAGTATTTT.